A selection of T cell receptor beta chains follows, all from one sample in a study of T cells in Graves' hyperthyroidism and ophthalmopathy. TCRdb analysed the multiplex PCR reads with MiXCR anew, one entry per CDR3 protein. The sample includes fewer than 500,000 distinct CDR3 sequences, about 15% of them seen just once. Sequenced material: blood. These TCRs come from a young man with Graves' ophthalmopathy. CDR3s include the opening cysteine and the closing phenylalanine or tryptophan. A D gene is named only where the DNA matches it firmly. Some rows mark clone size as missing; the rest say once, few, many or name a class of expanded clone.

v_gene,d_gene,abundance,j_gene,CDR3aa,CDR3nt
TRBV7-9,.,many,TRBJ2-7,CAIERGRDYEQYF,TGTGCCATCGAAAGGGGACGGGACTACGAGCAGTACTTC
TRBV14,.,many,TRBJ1-4,CASSQVLGTTNEKLFF,TGTGCCAGCAGCCAAGTCTTGGGGACAACTAATGAAAAACTGTTTTTT
TRBV3-1,.,many,TRBJ2-3,CASSRLGRADTQYF,TGTGCCAGCAGCCGTTTGGGACGGGCAGATACGCAGTATTTT
TRBV13,.,many,TRBJ1-1,CASRAGVNTEAFF,TGTGCCAGCAGGGCCGGGGTGAACACTGAAGCTTTCTTT
TRBV10-3,.,many,TRBJ2-3,CAISTRDPDTQYF,TGTGCCATCAGTACAAGGGATCCAGATACGCAGTATTTT
TRBV11-2,.,many,TRBJ2-5,CASLHGGETQYF,TGTGCCAGCCTCCACGGAGGAGAGACCCAGTACTTC
TRBV12-5,.,.,TRBJ1-1,CASGFGRTPNTEAFF,TGTGCTAGTGGTTTTGGTCGGACACCGAACACTGAAGCTTTCTTT
TRBV6-1,.,few,TRBJ1-2,CASKPAADRANYGYTF,TGTGCCAGCAAGCCCGCGGCAGATCGAGCTAACTATGGCTACACCTTC
TRBV7-8,TRBD2,many,TRBJ2-1,CASSLASASGYNEQFF,TGTGCCAGCAGCTTAGCGTCGGCTAGCGGCTACAATGAGCAGTTCTTC
TRBV7-9,.,.,TRBJ2-5,CASSLQKQETQYF,TGTGCCAGCAGCCTACAGAAACAAGAGACCCAGTACTTC
TRBV6-2/TRBV6-3,.,many,TRBJ2-1,CASSYSGLYNEQFF,TGTGCCAGCAGTTACTCGGGACTCTACAATGAGCAGTTCTTC
TRBV7-8,.,many,TRBJ2-2,CASSLLDSYTGELFF,TGTGCCAGCAGCTTATTGGACAGCTACACCGGGGAGCTGTTTTTT
TRBV7-2,.,many,TRBJ2-5,CASSLGVAVQETQYF,TGTGCCAGCAGCTTAGGAGTAGCCGTCCAAGAGACCCAGTACTTC
TRBV6-1,TRBD1,many,TRBJ1-5,CASRRTGGASNQPQHF,TGTGCCAGCAGAAGAACAGGGGGGGCGAGCAATCAGCCCCAGCATTTT
TRBV5-1,.,.,TRBJ1-1,CASTYLGGNTEAFF,TGCGCCAGCACGTACTTAGGGGGGAACACTGAAGCTTTCTTT
TRBV11-1,TRBD1,many,TRBJ2-7,CASRGDSPSYEQYF,TGTGCCAGCAGAGGGGACAGTCCCTCCTACGAGCAGTACTTC
TRBV19,.,many,TRBJ1-2,CASRGTVANYGYTF,TGTGCCAGTAGGGGGACGGTAGCTAACTATGGCTACACCTTC
TRBV7-2,.,few,TRBJ2-7,CASSLAGGTLPREQYF,TGTGCCAGCAGCTTAGCGGGGGGCACATTGCCCCGGGAGCAGTACTTC
TRBV27,TRBD2,few,TRBJ2-3,CASSLYAGLAPSTDTQYF,TGTGCCAGCAGTTTATATGCGGGACTAGCGCCAAGCACAGATACGCAGTATTTT
TRBV4-1,.,many,TRBJ1-2,CASSQFLPYGYTF,TGCGCCAGCAGCCAATTTCTTCCCTATGGCTACACCTTC
TRBV5-1,TRBD1,once,TRBJ1-4,CASSLSLGQQPEKQFF,TGCGCCAGCAGCTTGTCCCTGGGACAGCAACCTGAAAAACAGTTTTTT
TRBV5-1,TRBD1,.,TRBJ2-2,CASSSNRGPGELFF,TGCGCCAGCAGCTCCAACAGGGGGCCCGGGGAGCTGTTTTTT
TRBV9,TRBD1,few,TRBJ1-1,CASSAETGSTEAFF,TGTGCCAGCAGCGCTGAGACAGGGTCCACTGAAGCTTTCTTT
TRBV7-9,.,many,TRBJ2-1,CASSFGGVSRYNEQFF,TGTGCCAGCAGCTTCGGAGGGGTCAGCAGGTACAATGAGCAGTTCTTC
TRBV7-7,.,.,TRBJ2-3,CASSPLPADTQYF,TGTGCTAGCAGCCCACTTCCAGCGGATACGCAGTATTTT
TRBV15,.,.,TRBJ1-2,CATSRSRGGNYGYTF,TGTGCCACCAGCAGATCACGGGGGGGGAACTATGGCTACACCTTC
TRBV30,.,.,TRBJ1-5,CAWGRYSNQPQHF,TGTGCCTGGGGGAGATATAGCAATCAGCCCCAGCATTTT
TRBV18,.,few,TRBJ2-2,CASSPRDFSTTGELFF,TGTGCCAGCTCCCCAAGGGACTTCTCAACTACCGGGGAGCTGTTTTTT
TRBV7-9,.,many,TRBJ1-3,CASSLGRSGGNTIYF,TGTGCCAGCAGCTTGGGACGTTCGGGAGGAAACACCATATATTTT
TRBV7-3,TRBD2,many,TRBJ2-1,CASSLPGGPKNEQFF,TGTGCCAGCAGCTTACCGGGAGGGCCAAAAAATGAGCAGTTCTTC
TRBV20-1,TRBD1,many,TRBJ2-5,CSAREGTGFIRETQYF,TGCAGTGCTAGGGAGGGGACAGGGTTCATTAGGGAGACCCAGTACTTC
TRBV5-1,TRBD1,many,TRBJ1-1,CASSLADRGTEAFF,TGCGCCAGCAGCTTGGCAGACAGGGGGACTGAAGCTTTCTTT
TRBV20-1,TRBD2,.,TRBJ2-1,CSASNGLAGGNEQFF,TGCAGTGCTAGTAACGGACTAGCGGGAGGCAATGAGCAGTTCTTC
TRBV29-1,.,many,TRBJ2-3,CSGGSSSTDTQYF,TGCAGCGGTGGGAGTAGTAGCACAGATACGCAGTATTTT
TRBV6-1,.,.,TRBJ1-1,CASSEVGTNTEAFF,TGTGCCAGCAGTGAAGTAGGAACGAACACTGAAGCTTTCTTT
TRBV11-2,.,.,TRBJ2-7,CASSNHYIGYEQYF,TGTGCCAGCAGCAACCACTATATAGGATACGAGCAGTACTTC
TRBV13,.,many,TRBJ2-4,CASRGGLELAKNIQYF,TGTGCCAGCAGAGGGGGTTTAGAACTAGCCAAAAACATTCAGTACTTC
TRBV20-1,TRBD2,few,TRBJ2-2,CSARLAGDTGELVF,TGCAGTGCTAGGCTAGCGGGGGACACCGGGGAGCTGGTTTTT
TRBV6-5,.,many,TRBJ1-2,CASSYDLTVYGYTF,TGTGCCAGCAGTTACGACTTGACGGTCTATGGCTACACCTTC
TRBV20-1,.,many,TRBJ2-7,CSATGMHEQYF,TGCAGTGCCACAGGGATGCACGAGCAGTACTTC
TRBV20-1,.,many,TRBJ1-6,CSARGGLGNSPLHF,TGCAGTGCTAGAGGGGGTTTGGGCAATTCACCCCTCCACTTT
TRBV5-6,.,few,TRBJ1-2,CASSRSDEGANYGYTF,TGTGCCAGCAGCCGCTCAGACGAGGGAGCAAACTATGGCTACACCTTC
TRBV3-1,TRBD2,many,TRBJ2-7,CASSPYPTSEYEQYF,TGTGCCAGCAGCCCCTACCCGACTAGCGAGTACGAGCAGTACTTC
TRBV27,TRBD1,many,TRBJ1-6,CASSLSRDRRSPLHF,TGTGCCAGCAGTTTATCCCGGGACAGACGTTCACCCCTCCACTTT
TRBV5-1,TRBD2,many,TRBJ2-1,CASSTLAGNNEQFF,TGCGCCAGCAGCACACTAGCGGGGAACAATGAGCAGTTCTTC
TRBV5-1,TRBD2,many,TRBJ2-7,CASSSDAGGLEQYF,TGCGCCAGCAGCTCCGACGCGGGGGGCCTCGAGCAGTACTTC
TRBV4-1,TRBD1,few,TRBJ2-1,CASSPQGQVGRNEQFF,TGCGCCAGCAGCCCCCAAGGACAGGTAGGGCGGAATGAGCAGTTCTTC
TRBV6-1,.,many,TRBJ2-1,CASRNRFSSYNEQFF,TGTGCCAGCCGAAATCGGTTCTCCTCCTACAATGAGCAGTTCTTC
TRBV20-1,.,few,TRBJ2-3,CSASGGTDTQYF,TGCAGTGCTAGTGGGGGCACAGATACGCAGTATTTT
TRBV7-9,TRBD1,many,TRBJ1-1,CASSRRTGPSTEAFF,TGTGCCAGCAGCCGAAGGACAGGCCCGAGCACTGAAGCTTTCTTT
TRBV19,.,.,TRBJ2-3,CASSIPVTDTQYF,TGTGCCAGTAGTATACCAGTCACAGATACGCAGTATTTT
TRBV7-6,TRBD2,.,TRBJ2-1,CASRRLAGGYEQFF,TGTGCCAGCAGAAGACTAGCGGGAGGATATGAGCAGTTCTTC